These 27 T cell receptor beta chains share one sample of origin, sequenced in a study of tumor-infiltrating lymphocytes in primary liver carcinoma. The input was around 0.5 ug total RNA; TCR beta cDNA was made from it with a constant-region primer. Library construction for TCR beta comprised three nested multiplex PCR rounds performed with slightly modified ARM-PCR. For approximately 9 cycles apiece, the opening two PCR rounds ran with TRBV1-TRBV30 forward primers and a C-beta reverse primer. TCRdb analysed the multiplex PCR reads with MiXCR anew, one entry per CDR3 protein. The data contain about 200,000 distinct CDR3 sequences, roughly 61% of them singletons. Blood RNA came from unsorted whole blood; germline DNA was also extracted. Sequenced input: peripheral blood. The receptor set was obtained from a woman aged 60-75 years with primary liver carcinoma and hepatitis B virus infection.

A note on this clonotype: This may stem from a read error, because a much larger clone lies one nucleotide away. CDR3 in amino acids: CASSSTSGRMGNTGELFF. CDR3 sequence (DNA): TGCGCCAGCAGCTCCACTAGCGGGAGGATGGGAAACACCGGGGAGCTGTTTTTT. This chain links TRBV5-1 with TRBJ2-2, with 12 bases identical to TRBD2. The CDR3 length is 18 residues. The germline V gene has CDR1 SGHRS and CDR2 YFSETQ. Germline trimming cut 3 bases from V and 2 bases from J; bases unmatched to any gene: 8.

As to this clonotype: A junction boundary mismatches the germline segment, possibly from a read error. The rearrangement uses TRBV6-1 and TRBJ2-1; 13 positions agree with TRBD2. The CDR3 has 17 residues. Germline CDR1 and CDR2: MNHNS and SASEGT. DNA for the CDR3: TGTGCCAGCAGTGAAGGATTAGGAGGGACTAGCGGGGAGTGGTTCTTATTC. It codes for CASSEGLGGTSGEWFLF.

This clonotype has a count of ten or more. V and J are TRBV11-2 and TRBJ2-3, with D possibly matching TRBD2 (5 bases). Trimming stripped 3 bases from V and 3 bases from J, with 13 bases between. The CDR3 has 15 residues. The V gene's germline CDR1 is SGHAT and CDR2 FQNNGV. The CDR3 sequence is CASSLDWKTTDTQYF. CDR3 DNA sequence: TGTGCCAGCAGCTTGGACTGGAAGACGACAGATACGCAGTATTTT. Looking up the rest from reference TRBV11-2 and TRBJ2-3 gives the full variable domain: EAGVAQSPRYKIIEKRQSVAFWCNPISGHATLYWYQQILGQGPKLLIQFQNNGVVDDSQLPKDRFSAERLKGVDSTLKIQPAKLEDSAVYLCASSLDWKTTDTQYFGPGTRLTVL.

This clonotype has ten or more counts. This chain connects TRBV11-1 to TRBJ2-7; 11 bases agree with TRBD1. J gave up 2 bases and V 4 bases, and 4 bases lay outside the gene matches. Germline assignment: CDR1 SGHAT and CDR2 FQDESV (reference sequence). This CDR3 has 15 residues. The CDR3 protein is CASSSKGQGAYEQYF. CDR3 nucleotides: TGTGCCAGCAGCTCTAAGGGACAGGGGGCCTACGAGCAGTACTTC.

The J gene is TRBJ2-7, the V gene TRBV12-3 or TRBV12-4; no clear D gene. This CDR3 region has 12 residues. V dropped 5 bases and J dropped 4 bases, with 9 bases sitting between them. CDR3 in amino acids: CASSPHGYEQYF. The DNA of the CDR3 is TGTGCCAGCAGTCCCCACGGTTACGAGCAGTACTTC.

The gene calls are TRBV11-2 and TRBJ2-1; no reliable D call. The CDR3 has 13 amino acids. Per germline, CDR1 SGHAT and CDR2 FQNNGV. The V and J ends lost 1 base and 14 bases respectively, with 15 bases between them. The DNA of the CDR3 is TGTGCCAGCAGCTTAGTAACCTACAATGAAAAGTTCTTC. Protein product: CASSLVTYNEKFF.

This clonotype occurred a few times. The V call is TRBV12-5, the J call TRBJ1-5; 7 bases fit TRBD1. Trimming removed 0 bases from V and 6 bases from J; junction bases left unmatched: 8. CDR1 is LGHNT and CDR2 is FRNRAP in the germline V gene. CDR3 size: 16 residues. CDR3 sequence (DNA): TGTGCTAGTGGTTTGGTGGCAGGGGGGAATCGTCAGCCCCAGCATTTT. This encodes CASGLVAGGNRQPQHF.

This clonotype was observed many times. J is TRBJ2-7 and V is TRBV29-1; either TRBD1 or TRBD2 may supply D (6 bases each). The CDR3 contains 13 residues. In germline, CDR1 is SQVTM, CDR2 ANQGSEA. The V end was cut by 4 bases, the J end by 3 bases, with 13 bases between. In DNA, the CDR3 is TGCAGCGTTGGGAGGGGGACCGGCTACGAGCAGTACTTC. It is translated as CSVGRGTGYEQYF.

Worth noting for this clonotype: Mismatch with germline at one junction end may stem from a read error. The chain has TRBV12-3 or TRBV12-4 and TRBJ2-7; possible D gene TRBD2, 5 bases. CDR3 length equals 12 residues. CDR3 residues: CVSSPTGYEQYF. Written as DNA, the CDR3 is TGTGTCAGCAGTCCCACGGGATATGAGCAGTACTTC.

A word on this clonotype: This sequence may be a read error, since a much larger clone differs from it by one base. The CDR3 does not end in the conserved phenylalanine or tryptophan, so this is likely a read error. The genes are TRBV6-5 and TRBJ2-1; D might be TRBD1 (5 bases). This CDR3 is 12 amino acids long. V dropped 8 bases and J dropped 4 bases, with 9 bases sitting between them. Per germline, CDR1 MNHEY and CDR2 SVGAGI. The CDR3 protein is CASSAGYNEQFL. The CDR3 DNA follows: TGTGCCAGCTCCGCAGGGTACAATGAGCAGTTCCTC.

This clonotype turned up a few times. The chain recombines TRBV7-9 with TRBJ2-5; 8 bases fit TRBD1. V was clipped by 6 bases and J by 2 bases; unmatched bases: 14. From germline, CDR1 is SEHNR and CDR2 FQNEAQ (reference sequence). CDR3 length: 17 residues. CDR3 residues: CASSSSLGQVRQETQYF. CDR3 DNA sequence: TGTGCCAGCAGTTCCTCCCTGGGACAGGTCCGGCAAGAGACCCAGTACTTC.

Regarding this clonotype: The junction differs from germline at one of its ends, possibly a read error. The chain recombines TRBV6-5 with TRBJ2-2, with D unresolved. Per the germline V gene, CDR1 is MNHEY and CDR2 is SVGAGI. CDR3 length: 14 amino acids. In DNA, the CDR3 is TGTGCCATCAGTTACTCGAAGGGTCGTGGGGAGCTGTTTTTT. Protein sequence: CAISYSKGRGELFF.

The chain links TRBV11-2 to TRBJ2-3, with a weak D call TRBD2 (6 bases). The CDR3 spans 17 residues. CDR1 and CDR2 (germline): SGHAT, FQNNGV. V lost 7 bases and J 0 bases, leaving 20 bases between the germline ends. As DNA, the CDR3 is TGTGCCAGCACCATAACTCTGGGACTCAAGAGCACAGATACGCAGTATTTT. Encoded protein: CASTITLGLKSTDTQYF.

This chain uses TRBV10-1 with TRBJ1-4, with 8 bases matching TRBD1. The germline V gene encodes CDR1 WNHNN and CDR2 SYGVQD (reference sequence). The CDR3 is 20 amino acids. V gave up 11 bases and J gave up 5 bases; unmatched junction bases: 28. The CDR3 bases are TGCGCCTGGTCCATGAATAAATTGGTCGCAGGGGGCCGGTCGAATGAAAAACTGTTTTTT. Translating gives CAWSMNKLVAGGRSNEKLFF.

Points on this clonotype: Sequence at one end of the junction differs from germline and may be a read error. The chain carries TRBV11-3 and TRBJ2-1, with a tentative D call TRBD2 (6 bases). There are 16 residues in the CDR3. The germline gives CDR1 SGHNT, CDR2 YENEEA. CDR3 residues: CVSSLEGGTYYNEQFF. CDR3 DNA sequence: TGTGTCAGCAGCTTAGAGGGCGGGACCTACTATAATGAGCAGTTCTTC.

The chain couples TRBV11-2 to TRBJ1-4; D uncertain. The CDR3 extends over 17 amino acids. V lost 7 bases and J 0 bases, leaving 18 bases between the germline ends. Germline V gene sequence: CDR1 SGHAT, CDR2 FQNNGV. CDR3 region: CASNHTRRAATNEKLFF. Here the CDR3 DNA reads TGTGCCAGCAACCACACCCGACGGGCTGCAACTAATGAAAAACTGTTTTTT.

As for this clonotype: An end of the junction does not agree with germline; a read error may underlie this. The chain joins TRBV6-2 or TRBV6-3 to TRBJ2-5; weak D call: TRBD2 (6 bases). Germline V gene data show CDR1 as MNHEY and CDR2 as SVGEGT. The CDR3 loop spans 16 amino acids. CDR3 bases: TGTGCCAGCAGTCCCCTTTTCGGGAGAGGGCGAGAGACCCCGTACTTC. It yields the protein CASSPLFGRGRETPYF.

Remarks on this clonotype: One end of the junction varies from germline; a read error may be responsible. This chain connects TRBV7-9 to TRBJ1-6; D is undetermined. This CDR3 comprises 14 residues. CDR1 and CDR2 from the germline V gene are SEHNR and FQNEAQ (reference sequence). CDR3 residues: CASNLGLAGSPLHF. The CDR3 DNA sequence: TGTGCCAGCAACTTAGGACTTGCTGGTTCACCCCTCCACTTT.

The gene calls are TRBV29-1 and TRBJ2-1; a possible D gene is TRBD2 (6 bases). Germline V gives CDR1 SQVTM, CDR2 ANQGSEA. Deletions cut 4 bases from V and 15 bases from J, with 22 bases between. This CDR3 is built from 13 residues. The CDR3 DNA is TGCAGCGTTGCTAGCTGGAGGGGTCGGGAACGGTTCTTC. As protein: CSVASWRGRERFF.

Worth noting for this clonotype: This may be a read error: a much more frequent sequence differs by one nucleotide. The rearrangement joins TRBV13 to TRBJ2-7, with 7 bases matching TRBD2. The CDR3 length is 14 residues. Germline lookup yields CDR1 PRHDT and CDR2 FYEKMQ (reference sequence). CDR3 amino acids: CASSAMGRAHEQHF. Here the CDR3 DNA reads TGTGCCAGCAGCGCAATGGGGAGGGCCCACGAGCAGCACTTC.

As concerns this clonotype: Germline and junction disagree at one end, which may indicate a read error. The chain joins TRBV6-5 to TRBJ1-2; TRBD1 might be the D (5 bases). The CDR3 has 12 amino acids. Germline values: CDR1 MNHEY, CDR2 SVGAGI. CDR3 residues: CATSYSGNGYTF. The CDR3 DNA is TGTGCCACCAGTTACTCAGGGAATGGCTACACCTTC.

The genes are TRBV12-3 or TRBV12-4 and TRBJ1-1, with unresolved D. The length of the CDR3 is 12 residues. The V and J ends lost 5 bases and 8 bases respectively, with 12 bases between them. In DNA form, the CDR3 reads TGTGCCAGCAGTCCAAATTCCCGAGAAGCTTTCTTT. Its protein is CASSPNSREAFF.

In its sample, this clonotype was seen once. J is TRBJ1-1 and V is TRBV21-1. TRBV21-1 counts as a pseudogene. The CDR3 contains 14 residues. CDR3 region: CASSKARRQSEAFF. The CDR3 DNA reads TGTGCCAGCAGCAAAGCGCGGAGGCAGTCTGAAGCTTTCTTT.

Worth noting for this clonotype: One base away lies a much larger clone, so this may be a sequencing read error. The chain joins TRBV6-1 to TRBJ2-1, with TRBD2 matching 9 bases. Trimming took 11 bases from V and 4 from J; bases not matched to a gene: 12. Germline CDR1 reads MNHNS; CDR2 reads SASEGT. The length of the CDR3 is 15 residues. The CDR3 loop is CAGKIAGAGYNEQFF. The CDR3 DNA is TGTGCCGGCAAGATAGCGGGAGCCGGTTACAATGAGCAGTTCTTC.

In its sample, this clonotype was seen many times. The chain joins TRBV12-5 to TRBJ2-3, with D possibly being TRBD1 (6 bases). The length of the CDR3 is 14 residues. Looked up from germline, CDR1 is LGHNT and CDR2 is FRNRAP. Trimming stripped 2 bases from V and 6 bases from J, with 12 bases between. The CDR3 nucleotides are TGTGCTAGTGGTTTGCACAGGGCGAGTGATACGCAGTATTTT. Translating gives CASGLHRASDTQYF.

On this clonotype: A read error may explain this, as a much larger clone is one base away. This chain links TRBV12-3 or TRBV12-4 with TRBJ2-1; 7 bases are a match to TRBD2. V shed 6 bases, J shed 3 bases, and the junction held 8 bases outside the gene matches. The CDR3 runs 15 residues. The CDR3 loop reads CASSPKGGGYNEQFF. DNA for the CDR3: TGTGCCAGCAGCCCCAAGGGCGGGGGCTACAATGAGCAGTTCTTC.

Notes on this clonotype: Its ends do not fully match the called genes, so a read error is possible. V gene TRBV7-8 combines with J gene TRBJ2-5; D assignment may be TRBD1 or TRBD2 (5 bases each). The germline gives CDR1 SGHVS, CDR2 FQNEAQ. This CDR3 has 16 residues. The CDR3 here is CASSPSGTHIGETRYF. Written as DNA, the CDR3 is TGTGCCAGCAGCCCGTCCGGGACCCATATAGGAGAGACCCGGTACTTC. The complete variable domain, with remaining parts taken from reference TRBV7-8 and TRBJ2-5, reads GAGVSQSPRYKVAKRGQDVALRCDPISGHVSLFWYQQALGQGPEFLTYFQNEAQLDKSGLPSDRFFAERPEGSVSTLKIQRTQQEDSAVYLCASSPSGTHIGETRYFGPGTRLLVL.